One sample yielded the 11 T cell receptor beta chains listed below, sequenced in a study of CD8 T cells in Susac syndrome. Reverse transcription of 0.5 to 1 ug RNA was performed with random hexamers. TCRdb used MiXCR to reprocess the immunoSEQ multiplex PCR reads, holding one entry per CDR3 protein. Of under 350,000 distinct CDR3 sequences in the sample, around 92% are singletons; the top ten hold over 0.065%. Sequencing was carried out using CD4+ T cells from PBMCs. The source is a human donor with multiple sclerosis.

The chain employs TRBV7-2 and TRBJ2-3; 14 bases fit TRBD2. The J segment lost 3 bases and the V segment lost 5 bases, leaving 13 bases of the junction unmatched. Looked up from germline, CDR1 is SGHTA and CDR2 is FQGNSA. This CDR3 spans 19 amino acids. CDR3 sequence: CASSPAGLAGGGGTDTQYF. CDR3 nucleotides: TGTGCCAGCAGCCCCGCCGGACTAGCGGGGGGCGGAGGAACAGATACGCAGTATTTT.

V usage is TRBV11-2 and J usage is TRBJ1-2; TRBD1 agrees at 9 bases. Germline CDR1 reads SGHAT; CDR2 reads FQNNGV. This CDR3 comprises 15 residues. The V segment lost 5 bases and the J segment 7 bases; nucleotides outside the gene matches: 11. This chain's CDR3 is CASSRTGQGIGGYTF. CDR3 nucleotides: TGTGCCAGCAGCCGGACGGGACAGGGTATAGGTGGCTACACCTTC.

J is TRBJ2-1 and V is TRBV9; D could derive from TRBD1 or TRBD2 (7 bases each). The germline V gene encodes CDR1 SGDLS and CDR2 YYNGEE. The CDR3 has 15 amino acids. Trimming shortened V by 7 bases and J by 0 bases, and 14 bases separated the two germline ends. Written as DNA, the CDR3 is TGTGCCAGCTCAGGGGGGGGGAGCTCCTACAATGAGCAGTTCTTC. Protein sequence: CASSGGGSSYNEQFF.

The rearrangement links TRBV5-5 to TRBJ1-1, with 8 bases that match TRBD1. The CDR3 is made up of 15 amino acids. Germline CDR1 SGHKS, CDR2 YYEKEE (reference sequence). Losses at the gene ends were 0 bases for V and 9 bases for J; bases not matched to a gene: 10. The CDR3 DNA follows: TGTGCCAGCAGCTTGGCGGGGACAGGTGGCGTTAAAGCTTTCTTT. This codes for CASSLAGTGGVKAFF.

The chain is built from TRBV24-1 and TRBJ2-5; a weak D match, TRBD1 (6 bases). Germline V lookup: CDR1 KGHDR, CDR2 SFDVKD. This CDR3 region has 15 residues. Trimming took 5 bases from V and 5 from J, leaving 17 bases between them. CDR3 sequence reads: CATSALRAGVETQYF. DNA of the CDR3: TGTGCCACCAGTGCCCTCCGAGCAGGGGTGGAGACCCAGTACTTC.

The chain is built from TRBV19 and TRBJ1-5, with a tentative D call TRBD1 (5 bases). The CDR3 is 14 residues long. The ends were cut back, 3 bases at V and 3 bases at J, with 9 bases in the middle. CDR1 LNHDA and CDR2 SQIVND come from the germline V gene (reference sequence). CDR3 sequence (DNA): TGTGCCAGTAGTATGAGACAGACCAATCAGCCCCAGCATTTT. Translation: CASSMRQTNQPQHF. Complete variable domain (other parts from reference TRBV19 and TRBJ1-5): DGGITQSPKYLFRKEGQNVTLSCEQNLNHDAMYWYRQDPGQGLRLIYYSQIVNDFQKGDIAEGYSVSREKKESFPLTVTSAQKNPTAFYLCASSMRQTNQPQHFGDGTRLSIL.

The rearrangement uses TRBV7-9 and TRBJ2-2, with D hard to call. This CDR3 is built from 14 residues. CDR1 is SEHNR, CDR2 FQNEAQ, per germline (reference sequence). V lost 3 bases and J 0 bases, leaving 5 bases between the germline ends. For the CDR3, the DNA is TGTGCCAGCAGCTTCCACGCGAACACCGGGGAGCTGTTTTTT. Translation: CASSFHANTGELFF. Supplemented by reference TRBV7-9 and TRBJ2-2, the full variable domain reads DTGVSQNPRHKITKRGQNVTFRCDPISEHNRLYWYRQTLGQGPEFLTYFQNEAQLEKSRLLSDRFSAERPKGSFSTLEIQRTEQGDSAMYLCASSFHANTGELFFGEGSRLTVL.

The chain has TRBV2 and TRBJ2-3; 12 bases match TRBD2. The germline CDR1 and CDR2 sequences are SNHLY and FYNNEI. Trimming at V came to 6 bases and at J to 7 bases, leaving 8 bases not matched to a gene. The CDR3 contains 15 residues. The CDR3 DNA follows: TGTGCCAGCAGAGATCTAGCGGGAGGGAGTCATACGCAGTATTTT. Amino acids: CASRDLAGGSHTQYF. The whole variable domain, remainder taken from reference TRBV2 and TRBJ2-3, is EPEVTQTPSHQVTQMGQEVILRCVPISNHLYFYWYRQILGQKVEFLVSFYNNEISEKSEIFDDQFSVERPDGSNFTLKIRSTKLEDSAMYFCASRDLAGGSHTQYFGPGTRLTVL.

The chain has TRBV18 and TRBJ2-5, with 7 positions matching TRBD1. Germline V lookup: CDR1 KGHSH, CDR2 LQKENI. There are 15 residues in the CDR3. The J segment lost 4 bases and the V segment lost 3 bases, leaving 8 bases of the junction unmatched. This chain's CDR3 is CASSPTGTQGETQYF. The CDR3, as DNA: TGTGCCAGCTCACCGACAGGGACCCAGGGAGAGACCCAGTACTTC.

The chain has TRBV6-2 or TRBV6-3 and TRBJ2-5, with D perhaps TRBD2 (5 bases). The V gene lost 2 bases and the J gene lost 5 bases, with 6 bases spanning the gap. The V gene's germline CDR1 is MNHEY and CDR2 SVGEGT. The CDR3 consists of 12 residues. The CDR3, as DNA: TGTGCCAGCAGTTACATAGCGGAGACCCAGTACTTC. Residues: CASSYIAETQYF.

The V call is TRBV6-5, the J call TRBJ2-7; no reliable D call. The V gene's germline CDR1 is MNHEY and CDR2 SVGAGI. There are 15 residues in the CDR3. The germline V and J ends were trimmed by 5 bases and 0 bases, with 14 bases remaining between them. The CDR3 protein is CASSVGALGSYEQYF. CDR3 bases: TGTGCCAGCAGTGTCGGTGCGCTGGGCTCCTACGAGCAGTACTTC.